This TCR beta chain was sequenced during a study of beta chain features in type 1 diabetes. Expressed TCRB transcripts were sequenced because the isolated RNA had all been reverse transcribed beforehand. Sequencing was performed with immunoSEQ multiplex PCR; in TCRdb, only in-frame clones are kept and a portion is missing. The table shows about 660,000 clones, with 11% to 15% occurring only once. A note on this clone: Its antigen is unknown.

Germline V gives CDR1 MNHNY, CDR2 SVGAGI (reference sequence). The CDR3 length is 12 residues. Trimming took off 7 bases at V and 7 bases at J, with 11 bases between the two ends. A single heparinised draw of around 110 mL on average was taken per donor. Markers CD45RO/CCR7/CD25/CD127/CD95/CD27 served to sort CD4+ naive, central memory, regulatory and stem cell-like memory cells. General study findings and limits: Moderate but significant shortening of TCRB CDR3s was recorded in all four CD4+ subsets from Type 1 diabetes patients.

The sample consisted of naive CD4+ T cells from blood. The chain is built from TRBV6-6 and TRBJ2-1; D is unresolved. The receptor was derived from a man younger than 35 with type 1 diabetes. In DNA, the CDR3 is TGTGCCAGCAAACGAGCTGGAAATGAGCAGTTCTTC. Translation: CASKRAGNEQFF.